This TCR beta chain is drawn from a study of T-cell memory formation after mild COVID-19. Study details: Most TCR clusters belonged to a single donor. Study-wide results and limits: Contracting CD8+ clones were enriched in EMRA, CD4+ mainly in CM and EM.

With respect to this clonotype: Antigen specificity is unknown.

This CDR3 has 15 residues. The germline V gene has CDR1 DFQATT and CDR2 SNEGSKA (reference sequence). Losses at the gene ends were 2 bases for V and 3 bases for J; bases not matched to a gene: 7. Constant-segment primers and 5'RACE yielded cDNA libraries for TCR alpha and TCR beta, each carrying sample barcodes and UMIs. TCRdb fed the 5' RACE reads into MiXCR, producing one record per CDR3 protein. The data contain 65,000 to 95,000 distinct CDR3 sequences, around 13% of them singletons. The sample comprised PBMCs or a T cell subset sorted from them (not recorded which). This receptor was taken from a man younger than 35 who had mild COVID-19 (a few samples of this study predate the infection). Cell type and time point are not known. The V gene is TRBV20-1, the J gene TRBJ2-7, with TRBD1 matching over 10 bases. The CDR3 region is CSARHVGQGIYEQYV. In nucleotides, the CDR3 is TGCAGTGCTAGACACGTGGGACAGGGGATCTACGAGCAGTACGTC.